This T cell receptor (beta chain) was obtained from a study of shared clonotypes between healthy human individuals. CD45RO-negative cells were positively selected for CCR7, leaving out terminally differentiated effector memory CD45RA+ cells. Data came from immunoSEQ multiplex PCR; TCRdb stores just in-frame clones and leaves some out. The sample includes about 820,000 clones, about 91% of them seen just once. Per the germline V gene, CDR1 is SGHNT and CDR2 is YYREEE (reference sequence). The CDR3 loop spans 15 amino acids. V lost 4 bases to trimming and J lost 4 bases; unmatched junction nucleotides: 10.

The TCR originated in a man aged 25-45 years in good health. V is TRBV5-4 and J is TRBJ1-2, with 7 bases fitting TRBD1. The sequencing sample was made of naive CD8+ T cells sorted from blood. For the CDR3, the DNA is TGTGCCAGCAGCCGGGGCGTGTCAGGGGGCTATGGCTACACCTTC. Its translation is CASSRGVSGGYGYTF.